This is a list of T cell receptor beta chains from one sample in a study of control samples from healthy donors and cancer patients. Repertoires were generated with immunoSEQ multiplex PCR, while TCRdb's copy carries only in-frame clones and drops some. In the table there are around 80,000 clones, about 88% of which are singletons. Sequencing used blood. These receptors were collected from a woman aged 45-65 years in good health. CDR3s include the opening cysteine and the closing phenylalanine or tryptophan. A D gene is named only where the DNA matches it firmly. Expanded clones get a size class; other rows say once, few or many, or leave the size out.

CDR3aa: CASSRQPSTDTQYF; CDR3nt: TGTGCCAGCAGCCGACAGCCTAGCACAGATACGCAGTATTTT; abundance: .; d_gene: .; v_gene: TRBV11-2; j_gene: TRBJ2-3
CDR3aa: CSGMDIEAFF; CDR3nt: TGCAGTGGAATGGACATTGAAGCTTTCTTT; abundance: once; d_gene: .; v_gene: TRBV29-1; j_gene: TRBJ1-1
CDR3aa: CASSVSGGTDTQYF; CDR3nt: TGCGCCAGCAGCGTTAGCGGGGGAACAGATACGCAGTATTTT; abundance: once; d_gene: TRBD2; v_gene: TRBV5-1; j_gene: TRBJ2-3
CDR3aa: CASSESIGLADYNEQFF; CDR3nt: TGCGCCAGCAGTGAGTCGATAGGACTAGCGGACTACAATGAGCAGTTCTTC; abundance: .; d_gene: TRBD2; v_gene: TRBV10-2; j_gene: TRBJ2-1
CDR3aa: CASNPADTDTQYF; CDR3nt: TGTGCCAGCAATCCAGCGGACACAGATACGCAGTATTTT; abundance: .; d_gene: .; v_gene: TRBV2; j_gene: TRBJ2-3
CDR3aa: CAIKTGAMLRGNTIYF; CDR3nt: TGTGCCATAAAAACAGGGGCTATGTTACGTGGAAACACCATATATTTT; abundance: .; d_gene: TRBD1; v_gene: TRBV9; j_gene: TRBJ1-3
CDR3aa: CASSADRRPTSNQPQHF; CDR3nt: TGTGCCAGCAGTGCGGACAGGCGCCCTACTAGCAATCAGCCCCAGCATTTT; abundance: .; d_gene: TRBD1; v_gene: TRBV2; j_gene: TRBJ1-5
CDR3aa: CASSQGSLAGAPAKNIQYF; CDR3nt: TGTGCCAGCAGCCAAGGATCACTAGCGGGGGCCCCAGCCAAAAACATTCAGTACTTC; abundance: .; d_gene: TRBD2; v_gene: TRBV3-1/TRBV3-2; j_gene: TRBJ2-4
CDR3aa: CASYEQYF; CDR3nt: TGTGCCTCCTACGAGCAGTACTTC; abundance: .; d_gene: .; v_gene: TRBV21-1; j_gene: TRBJ2-7
CDR3aa: CASSPVAHGNSPLHF; CDR3nt: TGTGCCAGCTCACCAGTAGCACACGGGAATTCACCCCTCCACTTT; abundance: .; d_gene: .; v_gene: TRBV18; j_gene: TRBJ1-6
CDR3aa: CASSIRQGYTEAFF; CDR3nt: TGTGCCAGCAGCATAAGACAGGGGTATACTGAAGCTTTCTTT; abundance: .; d_gene: TRBD1; v_gene: TRBV13; j_gene: TRBJ1-1
CDR3aa: CASSLYSGAVDTQYF; CDR3nt: TGTGCCAGCAGCCTCTACAGCGGGGCTGTAGATACGCAGTATTTT; abundance: .; d_gene: TRBD2; v_gene: TRBV3-1/TRBV3-2; j_gene: TRBJ2-3
CDR3aa: CASSLTSGTGGNTIYF; CDR3nt: TGTGCCAGCAGCCTAACAAGCGGGACAGGTGGAAACACCATATATTTT; abundance: .; d_gene: TRBD1; v_gene: TRBV9; j_gene: TRBJ1-3
CDR3aa: CASSFESYEQYF; CDR3nt: TGTGCCAGCAGCTTCGAAAGCTACGAGCAGTACTTC; abundance: .; d_gene: .; v_gene: TRBV27; j_gene: TRBJ2-7
CDR3aa: CASRDGQFFYGYTF; CDR3nt: TGTGCCAGCAGGGACGGGCAGTTTTTCTATGGCTACACCTTC; abundance: .; d_gene: .; v_gene: TRBV6-5; j_gene: TRBJ1-2
CDR3aa: CATEGGDSGNTIYF; CDR3nt: TGTGCCACCGAGGGCGGGGACTCTGGAAACACCATATATTTT; abundance: .; d_gene: .; v_gene: TRBV24-1; j_gene: TRBJ1-3
CDR3aa: CASTLISGGAFF; CDR3nt: TGTGCCAGCACTCTTATTAGTGGGGGAGCTTTCTTT; abundance: .; d_gene: .; v_gene: TRBV2; j_gene: TRBJ1-1
CDR3aa: CASSYSSGTLYGYTF; CDR3nt: TGTGCCAGCAGTTACTCGTCCGGGACACTATATGGCTACACCTTC; abundance: .; d_gene: .; v_gene: TRBV6-5; j_gene: TRBJ1-2
CDR3aa: CATSNPPETGDEQYF; CDR3nt: TGTGCCACCAGCAATCCCCCAGAGACAGGGGACGAGCAGTACTTC; abundance: .; d_gene: TRBD1; v_gene: TRBV15; j_gene: TRBJ2-7
CDR3aa: CASSFLAGGPTDTQYF; CDR3nt: TGTGCCAGCAGCTTCCTAGCGGGGGGGCCCACAGATACGCAGTATTTT; abundance: .; d_gene: TRBD2; v_gene: TRBV7-6; j_gene: TRBJ2-3
CDR3aa: CASSLGLAGSTDTQYF; CDR3nt: TGTGCCAGCAGCTTGGGACTAGCGGGGAGCACAGATACGCAGTATTTT; abundance: .; d_gene: TRBD2; v_gene: TRBV7-2; j_gene: TRBJ2-3
CDR3aa: CATSRGVYSEKLFF; CDR3nt: TGTGCCACCAGCAGAGGGGTATACAGCGAAAAACTGTTTTTT; abundance: .; d_gene: .; v_gene: TRBV15; j_gene: TRBJ1-4
CDR3aa: CASSPTFLDTQYF; CDR3nt: TGTGCCAGCAGCCCGACATTTCTAGATACGCAGTATTTT; abundance: .; d_gene: .; v_gene: TRBV4-2; j_gene: TRBJ2-3
CDR3aa: CASSLRDIQEKLFF; CDR3nt: TGTGCCAGCAGCCTCAGGGATATACAGGAAAAACTGTTTTTT; abundance: .; d_gene: .; v_gene: TRBV9; j_gene: TRBJ1-4
CDR3aa: CASSEGGIYTEAFF; CDR3nt: TGTGCCAGCAGTGAAGGAGGCATTTACACTGAAGCTTTCTTT; abundance: .; d_gene: .; v_gene: TRBV2; j_gene: TRBJ1-1
CDR3aa: CASSFGSYEKLFF; CDR3nt: TGTGCCAGCAGCTTCGGCTCCTATGAAAAACTGTTTTTT; abundance: .; d_gene: .; v_gene: TRBV7-9; j_gene: TRBJ1-4
CDR3aa: CASSQGIQQNTEAFF; CDR3nt: TGTGCCAGCAGCCAAGGGATTCAACAAAACACTGAAGCTTTCTTT; abundance: .; d_gene: .; v_gene: TRBV3-1/TRBV3-2; j_gene: TRBJ1-1
CDR3aa: CASSSGANVLTF; CDR3nt: TGTGCCAGCAGTTCTGGGGCCAACGTCCTGACTTTC; abundance: .; d_gene: .; v_gene: TRBV12-3/TRBV12-4; j_gene: TRBJ2-6
CDR3aa: CASSQGMRGGGEDTQYF; CDR3nt: TGCGCCAGCAGCCAGGGGATGAGGGGAGGGGGTGAAGATACGCAGTATTTT; abundance: few; d_gene: .; v_gene: TRBV4-1; j_gene: TRBJ2-3
CDR3aa: CASSGGALKHQPQHF; CDR3nt: TGTGCCAGCAGTGGGGGGGCATTGAAACATCAGCCCCAGCATTTT; abundance: few; d_gene: .; v_gene: TRBV2; j_gene: TRBJ1-5
CDR3aa: CASSRTGMNTEAFF; CDR3nt: TGCGCCAGCAGCCGTACAGGGATGAACACTGAAGCTTTCTTT; abundance: .; d_gene: .; v_gene: TRBV4-1; j_gene: TRBJ1-1
CDR3aa: CASSPHPNEKLFF; CDR3nt: TGTGCCAGCAGCCCGCACCCGAATGAAAAACTGTTTTTT; abundance: .; d_gene: .; v_gene: TRBV12-3/TRBV12-4; j_gene: TRBJ1-4
CDR3aa: CAWSADRDSPLHF; CDR3nt: TGTGCCTGGAGTGCCGACAGGGATTCACCCCTCCACTTT; abundance: few; d_gene: TRBD1; v_gene: TRBV30; j_gene: TRBJ1-6
CDR3aa: CASNFGASYEQYF; CDR3nt: TGTGCCAGCAATTTTGGGGCATCCTACGAGCAGTACTTC; abundance: once; d_gene: .; v_gene: TRBV2; j_gene: TRBJ2-7
CDR3aa: CASSKEALFTDTQYF; CDR3nt: TGTGCCAGCAGCAAAGAGGCATTGTTCACAGATACGCAGTATTTT; abundance: .; d_gene: .; v_gene: TRBV21-1; j_gene: TRBJ2-3